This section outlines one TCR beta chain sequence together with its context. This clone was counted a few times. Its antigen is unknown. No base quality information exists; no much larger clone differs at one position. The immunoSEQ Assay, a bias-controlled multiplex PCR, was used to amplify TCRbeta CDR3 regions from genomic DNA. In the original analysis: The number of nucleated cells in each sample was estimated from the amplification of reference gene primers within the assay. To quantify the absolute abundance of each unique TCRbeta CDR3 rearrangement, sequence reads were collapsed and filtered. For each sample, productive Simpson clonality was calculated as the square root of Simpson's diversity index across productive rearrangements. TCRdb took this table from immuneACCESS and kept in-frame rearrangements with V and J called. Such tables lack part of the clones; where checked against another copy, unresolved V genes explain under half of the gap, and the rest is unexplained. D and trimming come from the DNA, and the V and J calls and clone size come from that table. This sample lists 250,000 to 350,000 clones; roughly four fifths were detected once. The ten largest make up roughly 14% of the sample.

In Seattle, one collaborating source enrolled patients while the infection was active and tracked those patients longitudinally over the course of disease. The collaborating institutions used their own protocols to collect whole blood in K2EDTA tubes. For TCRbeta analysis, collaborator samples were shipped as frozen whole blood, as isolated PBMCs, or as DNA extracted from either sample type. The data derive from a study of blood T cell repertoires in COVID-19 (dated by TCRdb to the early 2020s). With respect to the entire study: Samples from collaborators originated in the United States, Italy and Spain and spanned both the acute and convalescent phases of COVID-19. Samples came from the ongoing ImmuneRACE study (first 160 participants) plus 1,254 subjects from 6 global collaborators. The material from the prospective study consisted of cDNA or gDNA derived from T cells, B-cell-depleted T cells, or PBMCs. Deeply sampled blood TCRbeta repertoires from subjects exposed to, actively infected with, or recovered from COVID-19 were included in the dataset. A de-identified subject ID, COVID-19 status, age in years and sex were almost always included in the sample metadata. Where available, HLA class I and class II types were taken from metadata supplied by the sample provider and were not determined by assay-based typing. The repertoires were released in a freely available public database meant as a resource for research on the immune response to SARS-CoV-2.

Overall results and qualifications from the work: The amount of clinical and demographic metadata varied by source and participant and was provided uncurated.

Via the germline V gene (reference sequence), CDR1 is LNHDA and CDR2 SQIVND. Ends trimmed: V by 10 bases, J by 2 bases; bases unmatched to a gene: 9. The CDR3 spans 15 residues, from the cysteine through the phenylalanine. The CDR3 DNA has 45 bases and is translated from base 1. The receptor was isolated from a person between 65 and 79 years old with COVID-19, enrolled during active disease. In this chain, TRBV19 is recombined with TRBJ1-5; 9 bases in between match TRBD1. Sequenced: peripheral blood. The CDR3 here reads CAIRTGEGGNQPQHF. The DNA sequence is TGTGCCATTCGGACAGGGGAAGGAGGCAATCAGCCCCAGCATTTT.